Below are 19 T cell receptor beta chains sequenced from a single sample in a study of blood T cell repertoires in COVID-19. The method was immunoSEQ multiplex PCR; TCRdb's version includes in-frame clones alone and lacks a portion of them. The profile covers tens of thousands of clones, with 86% appearing a single time and approximately 4.4% taken by the ten largest. Sequences were obtained from peripheral blood. These receptors were collected from a man aged 50 or older with active or convalescent COVID-19.

J is TRBJ2-7 and V is TRBV18; 7 nucleotides line up with TRBD1. Unmatched junction bases numbered 12, after V lost 6 bases and J lost 7 bases. The CDR3 length is 14 residues. Germline V gives CDR1 KGHSH, CDR2 LQKENI. The CDR3 is CASSYGDRAGEQYV. For the CDR3, the DNA is TGTGCCAGCTCGTACGGAGACAGGGCTGGGGAGCAGTACGTC.

The V and J genes are TRBV15 and TRBJ2-3; D is unresolved. V dropped 0 bases and J dropped 4 bases, with 8 bases sitting between them. Germline CDR1 LNHNV, CDR2 YYDKDF (reference sequence). This CDR3 spans 14 amino acids. CDR3 DNA sequence: TGTGCCACCAGCAGAGATTCCCCGGCAGATACGCAGTATTTT. Protein product: CATSRDSPADTQYF.

DNA of the CDR3: TGTGCCAGCAGCCAAGATAGACAGGGTTTGAATTCACCCCTCCACTTT. Translation gives CASSQDRQGLNSPLHF. V is TRBV4-2 and J is TRBJ1-6, with TRBD1 matching over 7 bases. CDR1 and CDR2 from the germline V gene are LGHNA and YNFKEQ. The CDR3 is made up of 16 amino acids. V lost 0 bases and J lost 7; bases outside the gene matches: 6.

This clone was observed a handful of times. V and J are TRBV19 and TRBJ2-7; 9 positions agree with TRBD1. The CDR3 sequence is 14 residues long. CDR1 is LNHDA and CDR2 is SQIVND in the germline V gene (reference sequence). V lost 3 bases and J lost 6; bases outside the gene matches: 6. In DNA form, the CDR3 reads TGTGCCAGTAGTATCGGGACAGGGTTGTTCGAGCAGTACTTC. Protein: CASSIGTGLFEQYF.

This clone was observed a single time. The chain recombines TRBV6-2 or TRBV6-3 with TRBJ1-1, with 10 bases identical to TRBD1. Trimming at V came to 2 bases and at J to 4 bases, leaving 4 bases not matched to a gene. The CDR3 spans 15 residues. CDR1 and CDR2 (germline): MNHEY, SVGEGT. The chain's CDR3 is CASSYGTGEGTEAFF. DNA for the CDR3: TGTGCCAGCAGTTACGGGACAGGGGAAGGCACTGAAGCTTTCTTT.

The chain uses TRBV19 and TRBJ1-2, with 9 positions matching TRBD1. The V gene's germline CDR1 is LNHDA and CDR2 SQIVND (reference sequence). This CDR3 is 17 amino acids long. Trimming at V came to 3 bases and at J to 4 bases, leaving 12 bases not matched to a gene. The CDR3 DNA follows: TGTGCCAGTAGTATCCGGGACAGGGCCCTATCAGGCTATGGCTACACCTTC. It yields the protein CASSIRDRALSGYGYTF.

This chain uses TRBV24-1 with TRBJ2-7, with 8 bases aligning to TRBD1. The CDR3 consists of 15 residues. Germline-derived CDR1 and CDR2 are KGHDR and SFDVKD. The ends lost 4 bases at V and 5 bases at J; junction bases unmatched: 9. The CDR3 protein is CATSDPGQGFDEQYF. The CDR3 coding sequence is TGTGCCACCAGTGACCCAGGACAGGGTTTCGACGAGCAGTACTTC.

V and J are TRBV7-2 and TRBJ2-5, with TRBD1 identical over 7 bases. V shed 5 bases, J shed 2 bases, and the junction held 2 bases outside the gene matches. CDR1 and CDR2 (germline): SGHTA, FQGNSA. The CDR3 loop spans 13 amino acids. CDR3 coding DNA: TGTGCCAGCAGCACGGGACAGCAAGAGACCCAGTACTTC. Protein product: CASSTGQQETQYF.

This sequence joins TRBV9 and TRBJ2-3; 12 bases are shared with TRBD1. Trimming removed 3 bases from V and 4 bases from J; junction bases left unmatched: 3. Per germline, CDR1 SGDLS and CDR2 YYNGEE. The CDR3 is 15 residues long. CDR3 bases: TGTGCCAGCAGCGCCGGGACAGGGGGCCCAGATACGCAGTATTTT. Encoded protein: CASSAGTGGPDTQYF.

This clone was seen a few times. V usage is TRBV6-5 and J usage is TRBJ1-6; D remains ambiguous. CDR1 is MNHEY, CDR2 SVGAGI, per germline. The CDR3 totals 13 residues. The V gene lost 6 bases and the J gene lost 6 bases, with 9 bases spanning the gap. CDR3 in amino acids: CASSQMANSPLHF. The CDR3 DNA follows: TGTGCCAGCAGCCAAATGGCTAATTCACCCCTCCACTTT.

The rearrangement joins TRBV27 to TRBJ2-7; 8 positions match TRBD1. CDR3 length equals 14 residues. After removal of 5 bases from V and 2 bases from J, the junction contained 5 bases not matched to a gene. Germline CDR1 is MNHEY and CDR2 is SMNVEV (reference sequence). The DNA of the CDR3 is TGTGCCAGCAGTCCCCGGACAGGGACCTACGAGCAGTACGTC. It codes for CASSPRTGTYEQYV.

This clone was seen only once. CDR3 bases: TGTGCCAGTAGTGAAGGGGGTGAAAACATTCAGTACTTC. Its translation is CASSEGGENIQYF. V is TRBV19 and J is TRBJ2-4, with a weak D call TRBD1 (6 bases). Deletions cut 5 bases from V and 5 bases from J, with 10 bases between. Germline V gene sequence: CDR1 LNHDA, CDR2 SQIVND (reference sequence). The CDR3 is 13 amino acids.

DNA for the CDR3: TGTGCCAGCAGCCAAGAGGCGGGTTCACCCCTCCACTTT. Amino acids: CASSQEAGSPLHF. This sequence joins TRBV3-1 (or the pseudogene TRBV3-2) and TRBJ1-6; D unresolved. The ends were cut back, 0 bases at V and 9 bases at J, with 6 bases in the middle. CDR1 and CDR2 from the germline V gene are LGHDT and YNNKEL (reference sequence). This CDR3 is 13 amino acids long.

This sequence joins TRBV28 and TRBJ1-2; D remains unclear. V dropped 10 bases and J dropped 5 bases, with 11 bases sitting between them. From germline, CDR1 is MDHEN and CDR2 SYDVKM. This CDR3 region has 11 residues. The CDR3, as DNA: TGTGCCACAGTCGACTTATATGGCTACACCTTC. Translation gives CATVDLYGYTF.

The chain uses TRBV24-1 and TRBJ2-5; TRBD1 agrees at 12 bases. Trimming took 4 bases from V and 6 from J; bases not matched to a gene: 8. CDR1 and CDR2 from the germline V gene are KGHDR and SFDVKD. The CDR3 covers 16 residues. The CDR3 protein is CATSETGTGGLKTQYF. CDR3 nucleotides: TGTGCCACCAGTGAAACCGGGACAGGGGGCTTGAAGACCCAGTACTTC.

The gene calls are TRBV11-2 and TRBJ1-6; 8 nucleotides line up with TRBD1. With V trimmed by 2 bases and J by 10 bases, 7 bases remained unmatched. Germline CDR1 and CDR2: SGHAT and FQNNGV. There are 15 residues in the CDR3. The CDR3 coding sequence is TGTGCCAGCAGCTTAACTCAGGGGGCGGAATCACCCCTCCACTTT. Its protein product is CASSLTQGAESPLHF.

This chain connects TRBV29-1 to TRBJ2-5; no definite D call. The CDR3 runs 11 residues. Trimming stripped 5 bases from V and 1 base from J, with 5 bases between. Germline V gives CDR1 SQVTM, CDR2 ANQGSEA. In DNA form, the CDR3 reads TGCAGCGTTCGAGGCCAAGAGACCCAGTACTTC. The encoded protein is CSVRGQETQYF.

This chain uses TRBV11-3 with TRBJ2-2, with 10 bases aligning to TRBD2. Germline V CDR1 and CDR2: SGHNT, YENEEA. The CDR3 has 17 amino acids. With 0 bases clipped from V and 4 bases from J, the junction kept 5 bases outside the gene matches. The CDR3 is CASSLDQTSGATGELFF. The CDR3 DNA reads TGTGCCAGCAGCTTAGATCAAACTAGCGGGGCCACCGGGGAGCTGTTTTTT.

The chain links TRBV27 to TRBJ1-5; no firm D call. Per germline, CDR1 MNHEY and CDR2 SMNVEV (reference sequence). The CDR3 consists of 16 residues. Trimming left V 2 bases short and J 0 bases short, with 11 bases between. In DNA form, the CDR3 reads TGTGCCAGCAGTTTAGTGTCGGGTGATAGCAATCAGCCCCAGCATTTT. Translating it yields CASSLVSGDSNQPQHF.